This T cell receptor beta chain stems from a study of siplizumab effects on memory and regulatory T cells. There are 15 residues in the CDR3. J lost 2 bases, V lost 0 bases, and 5 bases had no gene match. In germline, CDR1 is SGHRS, CDR2 YFSETQ. In each sample, some 10^5 TCR templates were assayed. The assay was immunoSEQ multiplex PCR, and TCRdb's table has in-frame clones only and misses some. The sample holds about 120,000 clones, just under 95% seen once. Study observations and caveats: Tracing alloreactive clones into unstimulated subsets worked for only a minor fraction of them. Siplizumab led to significantly less abundant alloreactive sequences that could be traced back to unstimulated CD4+ memory cells. A naive or memory phenotype could not be assigned to roughly 80-96% of the proliferating CD4+ or CD8+ clones.

About this clone itself: The target antigen is unknown.

The sequencing sample was made of CD4+ T cells sorted from blood. This receptor was identified in a human donor in good health. The chain couples TRBV5-1 to TRBJ2-7; 7 positions agree with TRBD2. The CDR3 here is CASSLALAATYEQYF. The CDR3 bases are TGCGCCAGCAGCTTGGCTCTAGCGGCAACCTACGAGCAGTACTTC.